This is a list of T cell receptor beta chains from one sample in a study of early T cells in non-severe SARS-CoV-2 infection. One entry per CDR3 protein, called by TCRdb with MiXCR from the 5' RACE reads. The sample holds 50,000 to 70,000 distinct CDR3 sequences, about 12% seen once. The material sequenced was whole blood. These TCRs come from an adult who was a healthcare worker with PCR-confirmed SARS-CoV-2 infection or an uninfected control (not recorded which). CDR3s include the opening cysteine and the closing phenylalanine or tryptophan. The D gene is left open where the match is weak. Some rows mark clone size as missing; the rest say once, few, many or name a class of expanded clone.

size,V,D,J,DNA,CDR3
many,TRBV20-1,TRBD1,TRBJ2-1,TGCAGTGCTAGAGACTTGGACAGGGGAGACAATGAGCAGTTCTTC,CSARDLDRGDNEQFF
many,TRBV5-4,TRBD2,TRBJ2-2,TGTGCCAGCACCTCTTGGGGCGGGAGGACTGACGGGGAGCTGTTTTTT,CASTSWGGRTDGELFF
many,TRBV12-3/TRBV12-4,NA,TRBJ1-2,TGTGCCAGCAGTCAGACTACCCAACCGGGAGGCTACACCTTC,CASSQTTQPGGYTF
many,TRBV7-9,NA,TRBJ2-7,TGTGCCAGCACCAAAACCGACAGCCCGCACTACGAGCAGTACTTC,CASTKTDSPHYEQYF
NA,TRBV28,TRBD1,TRBJ1-2,TGTGCCAGCAGTTCCCGACAGGGTGGGGCACCTTATGGCTACACCTTC,CASSSRQGGAPYGYTF
NA,TRBV7-6,NA,TRBJ2-2,TGTGCCAGCAGCCCCCTCGTGAAAGGGGAGCTGTTTTTT,CASSPLVKGELFF
NA,TRBV11-2,NA,TRBJ2-4,TGTGCCAGCAGCCACGACAGTATTATAGCCAAAAACATTCAGTACTTC,CASSHDSIIAKNIQYF
many,TRBV7-9,NA,TRBJ2-1,TGTGCCAGCAGCTCTTCCGGGACTTTCAATGAGCAGTTCTTC,CASSSSGTFNEQFF
many,TRBV20-1,TRBD2,TRBJ2-7,TGCAGTGTTACATCCTCGACTAGCGGGGGATACGAGCAGTACTTC,CSVTSSTSGGYEQYF
few,TRBV4-2,NA,TRBJ2-3,TGTGCCAGCAGCCAAGATGGGGTTGTTAGGAGACGCACAGATACGCAGTATTTT,CASSQDGVVRRRTDTQYF
few,TRBV12-5,TRBD1,TRBJ1-2,TGTGCTAGTGGTTTCCTGACAGGGACGCGGGGCTACACCTTC,CASGFLTGTRGYTF
NA,TRBV10-3,NA,TRBJ2-7,TGTGCCATCACTAATAGAGTGGGGACCTACGAGCAGTACTTC,CAITNRVGTYEQYF
few,TRBV11-3,TRBD2,TRBJ2-3,TGTGCCAGCAGCTTGTACACTAGCGGGAGAACAGATACGCAGTATTTT,CASSLYTSGRTDTQYF
few,TRBV20-1,TRBD1,TRBJ2-3,TGCAGTGCTACTCCTCCGACAGGGCTGGGCACAGATACGCAGTATTTT,CSATPPTGLGTDTQYF
NA,TRBV7-2,NA,TRBJ2-1,TGTGCCAGCAGCTTTCGGCGGAGCTCCTACAATGAGCAGTTCTTC,CASSFRRSSYNEQFF
few,TRBV30,TRBD1,TRBJ1-1,TGTGCCTGGGACCGGGTCCCAACGAGGGGGCGAAACACTGAAGCTTTCTTT,CAWDRVPTRGRNTEAFF
few,TRBV5-1,TRBD1,TRBJ2-1,TGCGCCAGCAGCCAGACAGGGATTTACAATGAGCAGTTCTTC,CASSQTGIYNEQFF
many,TRBV7-9,TRBD1,TRBJ1-5,TGTGCCAGCAGCTTAGATCGGGGAGGACAGGGTCGTCAGCCCCAGCATTTT,CASSLDRGGQGRQPQHF
few,TRBV27,NA,TRBJ1-1,TGTGCCAGCAGTATAGACGTGGGGGACACTGAAGCTTTCTTT,CASSIDVGDTEAFF
NA,TRBV12-3/TRBV12-4,NA,TRBJ2-1,TGTGCCAGCAGTTCCAGGGAAGGCAATGAGCAGTTCTTC,CASSSREGNEQFF
many,TRBV30,TRBD2,TRBJ2-1,TGTGCCTGGAGCCCTAGCGGGAGGAACAATGAGCAGTTCTTC,CAWSPSGRNNEQFF
NA,TRBV3-1,NA,TRBJ1-4,TGTGCCAGCAGCCAAGATTCCCGATCGGGTGGAAAACTGTTTTTT,CASSQDSRSGGKLFF
few,TRBV12-3/TRBV12-4,TRBD2,TRBJ2-1,TGTGCCAGCAGCCGAACGTCTAGCGGGGGGAATGAGCAGTTCTTC,CASSRTSSGGNEQFF
many,TRBV6-1,NA,TRBJ2-6,TGTGCCAGCAGTGATGGCAGCTTTTTTGGGGCCAACGTCCTGACTTTC,CASSDGSFFGANVLTF
few,TRBV5-1,NA,TRBJ1-1,TGCGCCAGCAGCCGCGGAGGGGCAGGGAACACTGAAGTTTTCTTT,CASSRGGAGNTEVFF
many,TRBV28,NA,TRBJ2-5,TGTGCCAGCAGTTCCCTAGTTTTCCCGGATACAGGTCTTGAGACCCAGTACTTC,CASSSLVFPDTGLETQYF
few,TRBV7-6,NA,TRBJ2-5,TGTGCCAGCAGCTTAAGTCAGCGCACCCAGTACTTC,CASSLSQRTQYF
NA,TRBV6-2/TRBV6-3,NA,TRBJ1-1,TGTGCCAGCAGTTACCGAGAGATACTACTTATGAACACTGAAGCTTTCTTT,CASSYREILLMNTEAFF
many,TRBV20-1,TRBD2,TRBJ2-3,TGCAGTGCGGCGTTTAGCGGGAGGTTCGGAGATACGCAGTATTTT,CSAAFSGRFGDTQYF
NA,TRBV20-1,TRBD2,TRBJ2-5,TGCAGTGCTGTAGCGGGAACCCAAGAGACCCAGTACTTC,CSAVAGTQETQYF
NA,TRBV29-1,NA,TRBJ1-1,TGCAGCGTTACGGGCAGGATGACGAACACTGAAGCTTTCTTT,CSVTGRMTNTEAFF
NA,TRBV29-1,NA,TRBJ1-4,TGCAGCGTTGCGGGGGCGGGGGTTGAAAAACTGTTTTTT,CSVAGAGVEKLFF